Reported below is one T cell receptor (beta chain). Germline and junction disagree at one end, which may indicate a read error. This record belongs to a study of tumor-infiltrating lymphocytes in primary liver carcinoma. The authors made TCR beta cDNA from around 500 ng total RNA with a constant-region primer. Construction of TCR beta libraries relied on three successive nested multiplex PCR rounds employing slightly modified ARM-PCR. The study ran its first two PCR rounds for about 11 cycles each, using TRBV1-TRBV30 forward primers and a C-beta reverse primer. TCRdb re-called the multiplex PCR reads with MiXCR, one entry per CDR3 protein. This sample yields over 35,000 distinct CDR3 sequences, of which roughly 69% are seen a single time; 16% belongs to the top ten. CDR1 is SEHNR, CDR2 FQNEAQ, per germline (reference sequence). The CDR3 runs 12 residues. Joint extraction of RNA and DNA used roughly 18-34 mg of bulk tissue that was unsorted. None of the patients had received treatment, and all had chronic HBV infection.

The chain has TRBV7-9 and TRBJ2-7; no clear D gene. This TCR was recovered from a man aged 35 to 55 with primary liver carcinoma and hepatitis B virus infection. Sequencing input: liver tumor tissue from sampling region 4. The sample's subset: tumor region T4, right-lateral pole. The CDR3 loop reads CANSLDFYKQYF. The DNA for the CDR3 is TGTGCCAACAGCCTCGACTTCTACAAGCAGTACTTC.